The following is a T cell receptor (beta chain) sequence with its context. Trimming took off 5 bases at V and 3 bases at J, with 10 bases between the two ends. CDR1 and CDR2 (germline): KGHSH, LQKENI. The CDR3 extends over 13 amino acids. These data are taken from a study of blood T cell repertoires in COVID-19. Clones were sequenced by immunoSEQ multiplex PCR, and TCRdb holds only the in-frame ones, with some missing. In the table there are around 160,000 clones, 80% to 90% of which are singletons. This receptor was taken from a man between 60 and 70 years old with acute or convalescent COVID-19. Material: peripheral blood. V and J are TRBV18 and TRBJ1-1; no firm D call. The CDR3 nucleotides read TGTGCCAGCTCAGCCGGGTCGGACACTGAAGCTTTCTTT. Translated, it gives CASSAGSDTEAFF.